Shown below are 15 T cell receptor beta chains from a single sample sequenced in a study of blood T cell repertoires in COVID-19. Using immunoSEQ multiplex PCR, the repertoire was profiled, and TCRdb retains in-frame clones only, with some absent. The sample carries roughly 33,000 clones, approximately 86% recorded once. Material for sequencing was peripheral blood. The receptors shown here come from a human donor in a cohort sampled during active COVID-19.

The V and J genes are TRBV25-1 and TRBJ2-7; D unresolved. Trimming shortened V by 8 bases and J by 0 bases, and 5 bases separated the two germline ends. Germline V gives CDR1 MGHDK, CDR2 SYGVNS. The CDR3 spans 11 residues. The DNA for the CDR3 is TGTGCCAGCCCCTTCTCCTACGAGCAGTACTTC. It codes for CASPFSYEQYF.

V usage is TRBV28 and J usage is TRBJ1-1, with D possibly matching TRBD1 (6 bases). V lost 6 bases and J lost 1, with 15 bases in between. CDR1 and CDR2 from the germline V gene are MDHEN and SYDVKM. This CDR3 comprises 15 residues. CDR3 nucleotide sequence: TGTGCCAGCAGAACTCTCGGGGGGCCGAACACTGAAGCTTTCTTT. Residues: CASRTLGGPNTEAFF.

This chain links TRBV19 with TRBJ2-3; 7 bases map to TRBD1. In germline, CDR1 is LNHDA, CDR2 SQIVND (reference sequence). The trim removed 1 base at V and 2 bases at J, leaving 3 bases unmatched. There are 15 residues in the CDR3. The chain's CDR3 is CASSIGTGHTDTQYF. In DNA form, the CDR3 reads TGTGCCAGTAGTATAGGGACAGGCCACACAGATACGCAGTATTTT.

The genes are TRBV3-1 (or the pseudogene TRBV3-2) and TRBJ2-3, with 14 bases identical to TRBD2. The CDR3 is made up of 17 amino acids. Losses at the gene ends were 0 bases for V and 5 bases for J; bases not matched to a gene: 4. CDR1 is LGHDT, CDR2 YNNKEL, per germline (reference sequence). CDR3 region: CASSQDLGLAGGDTQYF. As DNA, the CDR3 is TGTGCCAGCAGCCAAGATCTTGGACTAGCGGGGGGAGATACGCAGTATTTT.

This chain links TRBV19 with TRBJ1-2; tentatively, D is TRBD1 (5 bases). This CDR3 spans 15 amino acids. V was shortened by 0 bases and J by 8 bases, with 16 bases between the two germline ends. Germline V gives CDR1 LNHDA, CDR2 SQIVND (reference sequence). The chain's CDR3 is CASSIDWAVKGGYTF. The CDR3 nucleotides read TGTGCCAGTAGTATAGACTGGGCAGTGAAGGGGGGCTACACCTTC.

The rearrangement uses TRBV27 and TRBJ1-5; 7 bases line up with TRBD1. The CDR3 runs to 16 residues. The trim removed 4 bases at V and 6 bases at J, leaving 12 bases unmatched. Looked up from germline, CDR1 is MNHEY and CDR2 is SMNVEV (reference sequence). The CDR3 protein is CASSSMDKGAGQPQHF. The CDR3 nucleotides read TGTGCCAGCAGTTCCATGGACAAGGGGGCAGGTCAGCCCCAGCATTTT.

The V call is TRBV19, the J call TRBJ1-1; TRBD1 matches 9 bases. V gave up 9 bases and J gave up 1 base; unmatched junction bases: 6. The CDR3 is made up of 14 amino acids. Germline V gene lookup returns CDR1 LNHDA and CDR2 SQIVND (reference sequence). CDR3 residues: CASNTGGSNTEAFF. Written as DNA, the CDR3 is TGTGCCAGCAACACAGGGGGCTCGAACACTGAAGCTTTCTTT.

The genes are TRBV7-2 and TRBJ2-7, with a possible D match to TRBD2 (6 bases). The CDR3 sequence is 15 residues long. Germline V gene sequence: CDR1 SGHTA, CDR2 FQGNSA. Trimming stripped 1 base from V and 2 bases from J, with 12 bases between. The DNA for the CDR3 is TGTGCCAGCAGCTTAGGCGGGACTCAGGCCTACGAGCAGTACTTC. As protein: CASSLGGTQAYEQYF.

V and J are TRBV29-1 and TRBJ2-1; 10 bases are shared with TRBD2. The germline gives CDR1 SQVTM, CDR2 ANQGSEA. After removal of 1 base from V and 0 bases from J, the junction contained 0 bases not matched to a gene. The CDR3 spans 15 residues. The CDR3 DNA is TGCAGCGTTGAAGGACTAGCGGGCTCCTACAATGAGCAGTTCTTC. Amino acids: CSVEGLAGSYNEQFF.

V is TRBV6-5 and J is TRBJ2-5; D might be TRBD2 (6 bases). Germline-derived CDR1 and CDR2 are MNHEY and SVGAGI. Between the trimmed V and J ends, which lost 8 bases and 1 base, there was a span of 14 bases. CDR3 length: 14 amino acids. CDR3 nucleotides: TGTGCCAGCCGTCCCCCGGGGGTCCAAGAGACCCAGTACTTC. This gives the protein CASRPPGVQETQYF.

In nucleotides, the CDR3 is TGTGCCAGCAGCATCGGACTAGCGGACACAGATACGCAGTATTTT. Translation: CASSIGLADTDTQYF. The rearrangement joins TRBV7-9 to TRBJ2-3, with TRBD2 matching 10 bases. CDR3 length equals 15 residues. The germline gives CDR1 SEHNR, CDR2 FQNEAQ (reference sequence). V lost 5 bases and J lost 2; bases outside the gene matches: 4.

There are a few counts of this clone. The chain joins TRBV12-3 or TRBV12-4 to TRBJ1-4; TRBD1 agrees at 7 bases. The CDR3 totals 13 residues. V shed 6 bases and J 8 bases; nucleotides not matched to a gene: 6. CDR3 in amino acids: CASSWDSREKLFF. The CDR3, as DNA: TGTGCCAGCAGCTGGGACAGCCGGGAAAAACTGTTTTTT.

The CDR3 region has the DNA TGTGCCACTTCACACGTAGGACTCTACAATGAGCAGTTCTTC. The encoded protein is CATSHVGLYNEQFF. This chain uses TRBV14 with TRBJ2-1; D is perhaps TRBD2 (5 bases). The CDR3 runs 14 residues. Trimming removed 10 bases from V and 3 bases from J, with 16 bases in between. Germline loops: CDR1 SGHDN, CDR2 FVKESK.

The chain recombines TRBV7-9 with TRBJ1-3, with D perhaps matching TRBD1 (5 bases). Per germline, CDR1 SEHNR and CDR2 FQNEAQ (reference sequence). The CDR3 is 15 residues long. V gave up 2 bases and J gave up 2 bases, with 10 bases separating them. The CDR3 nucleotides are TGTGCCAGCAGCTTAACAGGATTTCCTGGAAACACCATATATTTT. This gives the protein CASSLTGFPGNTIYF.

The chain combines TRBV5-1 with TRBJ2-1; 8 bases align to TRBD1. The germline V gene has CDR1 SGHRS and CDR2 YFSETQ. The length of the CDR3 is 12 residues. The junction had 6 bases not matched to a gene; V was cut back by 3 bases and J by 13 bases. The CDR3, as DNA: TGCGCCAGCAGCTCAGGGGACAGGTCCCAGTTCTTC. This gives the protein CASSSGDRSQFF.